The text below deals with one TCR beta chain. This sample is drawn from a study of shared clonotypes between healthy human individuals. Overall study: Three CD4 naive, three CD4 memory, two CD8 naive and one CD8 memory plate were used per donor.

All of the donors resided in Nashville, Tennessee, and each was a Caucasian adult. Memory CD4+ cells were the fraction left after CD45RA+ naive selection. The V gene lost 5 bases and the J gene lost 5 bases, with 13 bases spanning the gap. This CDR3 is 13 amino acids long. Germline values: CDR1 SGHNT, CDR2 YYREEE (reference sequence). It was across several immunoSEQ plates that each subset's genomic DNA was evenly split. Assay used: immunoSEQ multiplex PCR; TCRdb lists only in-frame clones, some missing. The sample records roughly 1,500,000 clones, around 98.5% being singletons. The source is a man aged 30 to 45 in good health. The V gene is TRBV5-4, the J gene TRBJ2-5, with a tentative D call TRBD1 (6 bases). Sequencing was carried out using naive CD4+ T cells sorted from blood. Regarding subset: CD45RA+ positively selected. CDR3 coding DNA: TGTGCCAGCAGGAATACAGGGCGGGAGACCCAGTACTTC. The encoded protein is CASRNTGRETQYF.